This T cell receptor (beta chain) appears in the sequencing data of a study of PD-1 blockade in classical Hodgkin lymphoma. V was clipped by 0 bases and J by 7 bases, with 9 bases between them. Germline lookup yields CDR1 SGHTA and CDR2 FQGNSA. This CDR3 has 13 amino acids. The repertoire was sequenced with immunoSEQ multiplex PCR; TCRdb's copy has only in-frame clones and lacks some. In the table there are 5,000 to 6,500 clones, 55% to 70% of which are singletons. Exposure to brentuximab vedotin varied, and each patient had relapsed following autologous stem cell transplantation. The sample was peripheral blood mononuclear cells (PBMCs), taken at baseline. The clonotype was recovered from a human donor with classical Hodgkin lymphoma. V and J are TRBV7-2 and TRBJ1-1; TRBD1 is a possible D gene (5 bases). The CDR3 nucleotides read TGTGCCAGCAGCTTAGCGGGGCCGTTTGAAGCTTTCTTT. This codes for CASSLAGPFEAFF.